This T cell receptor (beta chain) derives from a study of blood T cell repertoires in COVID-19. Per the study methods: From reference gene primer amplification, estimates of nucleated cell counts were derived. This table comes from immunoSEQ multiplex PCR, and its TCRdb copy is limited to in-frame clones, with some not included. V and J calls and clone size are those listed in that table; D and trimming were worked out from the DNA. The sample holds tens of thousands of clones, 70% to 85% seen once. Germline CDR1 is SGHAT and CDR2 is FQNNGV. V lost 5 bases to trimming and J lost 0 bases, with 5 bases between them. The CDR3 runs to 13 residues.

Sample: peripheral blood. This receptor was obtained from a human donor in a cohort sampled during active COVID-19. This chain connects TRBV11-2 to TRBJ1-3; D is unresolved. The CDR3 sequence: CASSPVSGNTIYF. The CDR3 DNA follows: TGTGCCAGCAGCCCAGTCTCTGGAAACACCATATATTTT. Complete variable domain (other parts from reference TRBV11-2 and TRBJ1-3): EAGVAQSPRYKIIEKRQSVAFWCNPISGHATLYWYQQILGQGPKLLIQFQNNGVVDDSQLPKDRFSAERLKGVDSTLKIQPAKLEDSAVYLCASSPVSGNTIYFGEGSWLTVV.